The TCR beta chain under discussion was sequenced for a study of regulatory T cells in long-lasting Graves disease. Looked up from germline, CDR1 is SNHLY and CDR2 is FYNNEI. The CDR3 covers 16 residues. The J segment lost 8 bases and the V segment lost 6 bases, leaving 9 bases of the junction unmatched. Library construction for TCR beta used iRepertoire HTBI primers and Arm-PCR of CDR3 regions. MiXCR, applied by TCRdb to the multiplex PCR reads, yields one record per CDR3 protein. The data hold around 480,000 distinct CDR3 sequences, with 15% to 20% observed a single time. Documented time point: newly diagnosed GD, antithyroid drugs for less than 3 months. Scientists built the TCR library using RNA that was extracted from PBMCs. The sample was also linked to a second study, of T cells in Graves' hyperthyroidism and ophthalmopathy. That study adds: Uncontrolled infection, other autoimmune disease, pregnancy or lactation excluded patients. A model using 13 V-J features told ophthalmopathy apart from stable hyperthyroidism.

The genes are TRBV2 and TRBJ2-1, with 14 bases lining up with TRBD2. This sequence was found in a man aged 40-55 years with Graves disease. The sample in question was peripheral blood mononuclear cells (PBMCs), obtained at new diagnosis, from a patient treated with antithyroid drugs. The CDR3 DNA is TGTGCCAGCAGGGGACTAGCGGGAGCGTTTAGGGATGAGCAGTTCTTC. It specifies CASRGLAGAFRDEQFF.